This T cell receptor (beta chain) appears in the sequencing data of a study of cytomegalovirus exposure and HLA in healthy donors. Study-level results: DRB1 showed the most TCR associations and HLA-C the fewest in a later analysis, as rates varied by HLA locus. Researchers reportedly found TCR beta sequences accurately predicted most subjects' HLA-A and HLA-B alleles. Per a prior analysis, the majority of TCR beta V segments were productive roughly 90% or roughly 30% of the time.

Vbeta (60) and Jbeta (13) primers were used in the PCR. TCRdb keeps only in-frame clones here, not all; method: immunoSEQ multiplex PCR. In the table there are around 170,000 clones, roughly 82% of which are singletons. Per the germline V gene, CDR1 is MNHEY and CDR2 is SMNVEV (reference sequence). The ends were cut back, 1 base at V and 8 bases at J, with 17 bases in the middle. The CDR3 covers 15 residues. On this clone: Its antigen is not identified.

J is TRBJ1-2 and V is TRBV27, with unresolved D. The origin of this receptor is a man in his forties in good health and CMV-seronegative. The sample comprised PBMCs. DNA for the CDR3: TGTGCCAGCAGTTTATGGGCAGGCCGTCTGTGGGGCTACACCTTC. Translating gives CASSLWAGRLWGYTF.